A selection of T cell receptor beta chains follows, all from one sample in a study of chemoradiotherapy in HPV16-positive cancers. Measured with immunoSEQ multiplex PCR; TCRdb has only the in-frame clones, and not every one. The sample has 30,000 to 40,000 clones, around 80% seen once; the top ten hold roughly 5%. Sequences were derived from blood, sampled from a patient who underwent chemoradiotherapy. The receptor source for this set is a human donor with HPV-associated anogenital cancer. Both conserved end residues are part of each CDR3. The D gene is left open where the match is weak. Where a row states a size, it is once, few, many or the class of an expanded clone; other rows omit it.

cdr3_aa cdr3_nt clone_size j_call v_call d_call
CASTRNLGTYQETQYF TGTGCCAGCACACGGAACCTAGGGACATACCAAGAGACCCAGTACTTC - TRBJ2-5 TRBV7-8 -
CASNPRGGEETQYF TGTGCCAGCAACCCCCGCGGGGGGGAAGAGACCCAGTACTTC - TRBJ2-5 TRBV6-1 TRBD2
CATSREGGANSPLHF TGTGCCACCAGCAGAGAGGGGGGGGCGAATTCACCCCTCCACTTT - TRBJ1-6 TRBV15 -
CASSLNREYEQYF TGTGCCAGCAGCTTAAATAGGGAATACGAGCAGTACTTC once TRBJ2-7 TRBV7-8 -
CASSPQIPYDYTVGGTEAFF TGTGCCAGCTCACCACAGATCCCTTACGACTATACCGTCGGCGGCACTGAAGCTTTCTTT few TRBJ1-1 TRBV18 -
CASRWLDEQFF TGTGCCAGCAGGTGGTTGGATGAGCAGTTCTTC - TRBJ2-1 TRBV5-4 -
CASSIRPGGDYGYTF TGTGCCAGTAGTATCCGTCCCGGGGGTGACTATGGCTACACCTTC - TRBJ1-2 TRBV19 -
CASSVGSGVDEQFF TGTGCCAGCAGCGTAGGTAGCGGGGTTGATGAGCAGTTCTTC once TRBJ2-1 TRBV9 TRBD2
CASSSGRGWETQYF TGTGCCAGCAGCTCGGGCAGGGGATGGGAGACCCAGTACTTC once TRBJ2-5 TRBV5-4 -
CASSLADRGTLSEQYF TGTGCCAGCAGCTTAGCCGACAGGGGGACGCTCTCCGAGCAGTACTTC - TRBJ2-7 TRBV7-8 TRBD1
CASSLRGGVNQPQHF TGCGCCAGCAGCTTGCGGGGGGGCGTCAATCAGCCCCAGCATTTT few TRBJ1-5 TRBV5-1 -
CASSELASTDTQYF TGTGCCAGCAGTGAACTAGCATCCACAGATACGCAGTATTTT - TRBJ2-3 TRBV2 -
CSATLHRGFGNTIYF TGCAGCGCTACATTACATCGGGGGTTTGGAAACACCATATATTTT - TRBJ1-3 TRBV29-1 -
CASSLLPYGYTF TGTGCCAGCAGCTTACTCCCCTATGGCTACACCTTC - TRBJ1-2 TRBV7-2 -
CASYSRLAGGSSYEQYF TGTGCCAGCTACTCGAGACTAGCGGGGGGGAGCTCCTACGAGCAGTACTTC - TRBJ2-7 TRBV2 TRBD2
CASSLGGLGGYTF TGTGCCAGCAGCTTGGGAGGCTTGGGTGGCTACACCTTC - TRBJ1-2 TRBV5-8 -
CASSQEDRGNRKLFF TGCGCCAGCAGCCAAGAGGACAGGGGTAATAGAAAACTGTTTTTT - TRBJ1-4 TRBV4-1 TRBD1
CASSVGILRASSTDTQYF TGTGCCAGCAGCGTAGGGATACTAAGGGCGTCTAGCACAGATACGCAGTATTTT - TRBJ2-3 TRBV9 -
CASSLAVTANTEAFF TGTGCCAGCAGCTTAGCGGTGACGGCGAACACTGAAGCTTTCTTT - TRBJ1-1 TRBV7-2 -
CASSSDGDTQYF TGTGCCAGCAGCTCCGACGGGGATACGCAGTATTTT - TRBJ2-3 TRBV7-7 -
CASSPRGHAGELFF TGCGCCAGCAGCCCCAGGGGTCATGCCGGGGAGCTGTTTTTT few TRBJ2-2 TRBV4-1 -
CASSRGFSGDTSRQYF TGTGCCAGCAGCCGAGGGTTCAGCGGGGATACGTCGAGGCAGTACTTC - TRBJ2-7 TRBV5-6 TRBD2
CASGLSGLAADTQYF TGTGCTAGTGGACTTTCGGGACTAGCGGCAGATACGCAGTATTTT once TRBJ2-3 TRBV12-5 TRBD2
CASSDFPRGKSYGYTF TGTGCCAGTAGCGACTTCCCTCGGGGGAAGAGCTATGGCTACACCTTC few TRBJ1-2 TRBV19 -
CASSSAASNYGYTF TGCGCCAGCAGCTCCGCCGCCTCTAACTATGGCTACACCTTC few TRBJ1-2 TRBV5-1 -
CASSLAGRINYGYTF TGTGCCAGCAGCTTAGCGGGCAGGATTAACTATGGCTACACCTTC few TRBJ1-2 TRBV7-9 -
CASSSRLAGVNTGELFF TGTGCCAGCAGCTCCCGACTAGCGGGGGTGAACACCGGGGAGCTGTTTTTT - TRBJ2-2 TRBV9 TRBD2
CASSLGLDTQYF TGTGCCAGCAGCTTAGGACTAGATACGCAGTATTTT - TRBJ2-3 TRBV11-3 -
CASSSGTGGGYTF TGTGCCAGCAGCTCCGGGACAGGCGGCGGCTACACCTTC - TRBJ1-2 TRBV5-6 TRBD1
CASSLAVSQPQHF TGTGCCAGCAGCTTAGCGGTCAGTCAGCCCCAGCATTTT once TRBJ1-5 TRBV11-2 -
CASSPRGIGKNIQYF TGTGCCAGCAGCCCGAGGGGGATAGGCAAAAACATTCAGTACTTC - TRBJ2-4 TRBV14 -
CASSQEGIMGHQETQYF TGTGCCAGCAGCCAAGAGGGGATAATGGGACACCAAGAGACCCAGTACTTC few TRBJ2-5 TRBV4-2 -
CASSLDQDEQYF TGTGCCAGCAGCTTAGATCAGGACGAGCAGTACTTC few TRBJ2-7 TRBV11-3 -
CASSRGETQYF TGTGCCAGTAGTAGAGGAGAGACCCAGTACTTC - TRBJ2-5 TRBV19 -
CASSRDRLNTEAFF TGCGCCAGCAGCCGAGACAGGCTTAACACTGAAGCTTTCTTT few TRBJ1-1 TRBV5-1 -
CASSSLGTGVSGANVLTF TGTGCCAGCAGCTCGTTAGGGACAGGCGTCTCTGGGGCCAACGTCCTGACTTTC - TRBJ2-6 TRBV7-9 TRBD1
CASSRDFQNTEAFF TGTGCCAGCAGCCGGGACTTTCAGAACACTGAAGCTTTCTTT - TRBJ1-1 TRBV7-2 -
CASSLKGSETQYF TGCGCCAGCAGCTTGAAAGGGTCGGAGACCCAGTACTTC - TRBJ2-5 TRBV5-1 -
CAWRLDRGTQNSPLHF TGTGCCTGGAGGCTGGACAGGGGAACTCAGAATTCACCCCTCCACTTT few TRBJ1-6 TRBV30 TRBD1
CASSQQSGPVPNIQYF TGCGCCAGCAGCCAACAATCGGGACCGGTGCCAAACATTCAGTACTTC - TRBJ2-4 TRBV4-3 -
CASSYLRTDTQYF TGTGCCAGCAGTTACCTACGCACAGATACGCAGTATTTT - TRBJ2-3 TRBV9 -
CASSPGQANYGYTF TGTGCCAGCAGTCCCGGACAGGCGAACTATGGCTACACCTTC - TRBJ1-2 TRBV6-1 TRBD1
CASSQEQRNTTKNIQYF TGTGCCAGCAGCCAAGAACAAAGAAACACGACCAAAAACATTCAGTACTTC - TRBJ2-4 TRBV14 -
CASSLALGGNSNQPQHF TGTGCCAGCAGCTTAGCGCTGGGTGGGAATAGCAATCAGCCCCAGCATTTT - TRBJ1-5 TRBV7-2 -